This T cell receptor beta chain was captured in a study of persistence of HIV-infected CD4 T cells. Anti-CD3/anti-CD28 beads served as a nonspecific positive control stimulus. Sorting of responding CD4+ T cells relied on upregulated CD40 ligand together with CD69. CDR1 and CDR2 (germline): MDHEN, SYDVKM. CDR3 length: 15 amino acids. Trimming shortened V by 7 bases and J by 3 bases, and 16 bases separated the two germline ends. For this clone: Its antigen is currently unknown.

This was the immunoSEQ version 4 assay in survey mode. Profiled with immunoSEQ multiplex PCR; TCRdb holds only in-frame clones, not every one. The sample has around 39,000 clones; about 89% are singletons. This sample comprised CD4+ T cells sorted from PBMCs after approximately 19-hour stimulation, obtained from a patient who received antiretroviral therapy. The chain links TRBV28 to TRBJ1-5; D is ambiguous. This clonotype originated in an adult man with HIV who was CMV-seropositive. The CDR3 is CASNTPTALNQPQHF. The CDR3 DNA reads as TGTGCCAGCAATACGCCGACCGCCCTCAATCAGCCCCAGCATTTT.